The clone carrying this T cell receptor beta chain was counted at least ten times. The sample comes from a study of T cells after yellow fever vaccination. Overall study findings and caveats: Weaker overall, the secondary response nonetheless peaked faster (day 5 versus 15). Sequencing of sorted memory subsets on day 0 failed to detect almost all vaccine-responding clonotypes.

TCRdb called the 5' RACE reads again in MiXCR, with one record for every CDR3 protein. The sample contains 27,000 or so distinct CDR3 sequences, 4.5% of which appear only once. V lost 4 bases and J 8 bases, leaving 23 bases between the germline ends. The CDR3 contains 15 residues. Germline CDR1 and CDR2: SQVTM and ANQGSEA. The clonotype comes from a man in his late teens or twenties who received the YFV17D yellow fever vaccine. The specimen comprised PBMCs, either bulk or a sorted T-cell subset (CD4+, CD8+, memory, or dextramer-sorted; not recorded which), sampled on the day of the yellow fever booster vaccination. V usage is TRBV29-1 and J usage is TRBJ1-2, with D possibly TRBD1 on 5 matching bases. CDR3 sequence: CSVVKSPRGAEGYTF. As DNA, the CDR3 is TGCAGCGTTGTGAAGTCCCCTCGTGGGGCAGAGGGCTACACCTTC.